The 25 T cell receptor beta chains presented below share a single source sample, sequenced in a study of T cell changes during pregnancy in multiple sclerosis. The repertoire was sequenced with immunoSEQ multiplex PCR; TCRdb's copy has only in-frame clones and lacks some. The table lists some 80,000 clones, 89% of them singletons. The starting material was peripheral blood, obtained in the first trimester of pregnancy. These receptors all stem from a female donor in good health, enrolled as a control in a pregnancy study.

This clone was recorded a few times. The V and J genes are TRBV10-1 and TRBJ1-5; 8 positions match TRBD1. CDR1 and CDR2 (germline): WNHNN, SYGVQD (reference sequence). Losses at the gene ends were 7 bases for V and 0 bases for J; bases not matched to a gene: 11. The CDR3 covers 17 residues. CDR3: CASTPNGTGYSNQPQHF. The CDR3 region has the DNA TGCGCCAGCACCCCCAACGGGACAGGTTATAGCAATCAGCCCCAGCATTTT.

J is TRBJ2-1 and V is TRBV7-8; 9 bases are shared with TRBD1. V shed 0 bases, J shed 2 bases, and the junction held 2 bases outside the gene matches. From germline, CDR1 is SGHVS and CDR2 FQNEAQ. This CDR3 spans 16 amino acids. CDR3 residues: CASSLAGDRAYNEQFF. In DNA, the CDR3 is TGTGCCAGCAGCTTAGCAGGGGACAGGGCCTACAATGAGCAGTTCTTC.

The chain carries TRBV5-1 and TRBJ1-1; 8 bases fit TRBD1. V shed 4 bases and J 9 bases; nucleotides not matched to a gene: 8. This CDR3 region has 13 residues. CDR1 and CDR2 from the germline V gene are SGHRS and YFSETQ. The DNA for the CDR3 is TGCGCCAGCAGCCAAGACAGGGGAGGGAAAGCTTTCTTT. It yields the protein CASSQDRGGKAFF.

CDR3 nucleotide sequence: TGTGCCAGCTATGCCGGGACAGGATTTTTCTATGGCTACACCTTC. Encoded protein: CASYAGTGFFYGYTF. The chain links TRBV6-1 to TRBJ1-2; TRBD1 matches 8 bases. There are 15 residues in the CDR3. Germline V gene data show CDR1 as MNHNS and CDR2 as SASEGT. V was clipped by 8 bases and J by 4 bases; unmatched bases: 12.

CDR3 in amino acids: CASSERRELTGEQYF. The CDR3 DNA sequence: TGTGCCAGCAGTGAAAGGCGGGAGTTAACAGGCGAGCAGTACTTC. The V call is TRBV2, the J call TRBJ2-7; 7 bases are shared with TRBD2. CDR1 and CDR2 from the germline V gene are SNHLY and FYNNEI. The V segment lost 2 bases and the J segment 6 bases; nucleotides outside the gene matches: 10. The CDR3 consists of 15 residues.

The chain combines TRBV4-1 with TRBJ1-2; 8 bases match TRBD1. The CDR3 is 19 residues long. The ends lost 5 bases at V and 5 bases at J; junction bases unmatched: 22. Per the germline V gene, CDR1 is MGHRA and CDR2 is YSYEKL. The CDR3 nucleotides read TGCGCCAGCAGCGCCCCAGGGGGACAGGTATCACCTGGCTCTTATGGCTACACCTTC. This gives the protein CASSAPGGQVSPGSYGYTF.

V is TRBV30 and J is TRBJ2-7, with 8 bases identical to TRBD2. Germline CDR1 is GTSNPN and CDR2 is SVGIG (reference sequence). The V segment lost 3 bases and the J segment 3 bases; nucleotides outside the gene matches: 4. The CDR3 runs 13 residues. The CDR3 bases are TGTGCCTGGAGCGGACTAGCAAACTACGAGCAGTACTTC. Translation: CAWSGLANYEQYF.

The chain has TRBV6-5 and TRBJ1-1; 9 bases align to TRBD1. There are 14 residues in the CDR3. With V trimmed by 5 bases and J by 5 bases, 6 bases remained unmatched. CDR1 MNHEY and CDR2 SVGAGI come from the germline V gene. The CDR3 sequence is CASSHDRGGTEAFF. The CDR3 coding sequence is TGTGCCAGCAGTCATGACAGGGGGGGGACTGAAGCTTTCTTT.

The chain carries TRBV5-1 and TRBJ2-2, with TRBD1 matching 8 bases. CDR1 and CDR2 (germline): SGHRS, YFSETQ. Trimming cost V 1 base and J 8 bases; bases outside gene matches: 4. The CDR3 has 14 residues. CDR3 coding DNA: TGCGCCAGCAGCTTGTGGACAGGGAAGGGGGAGCTGTTTTTT. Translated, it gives CASSLWTGKGELFF.

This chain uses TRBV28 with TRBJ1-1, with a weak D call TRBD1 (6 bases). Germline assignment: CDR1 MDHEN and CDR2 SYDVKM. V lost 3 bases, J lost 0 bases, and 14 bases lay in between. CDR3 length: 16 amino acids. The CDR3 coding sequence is TGTGCCAGCAGTTTCGACAGGATTGGAGTGAACACTGAAGCTTTCTTT. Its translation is CASSFDRIGVNTEAFF.

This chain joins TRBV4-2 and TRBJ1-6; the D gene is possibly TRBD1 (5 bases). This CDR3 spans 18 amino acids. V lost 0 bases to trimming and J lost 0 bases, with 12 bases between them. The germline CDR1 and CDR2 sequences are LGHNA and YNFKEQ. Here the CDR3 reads CASSQEAIGGSYNSPLHF. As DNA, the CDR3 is TGTGCCAGCAGCCAAGAGGCTATCGGGGGCTCCTATAATTCACCCCTCCACTTT.

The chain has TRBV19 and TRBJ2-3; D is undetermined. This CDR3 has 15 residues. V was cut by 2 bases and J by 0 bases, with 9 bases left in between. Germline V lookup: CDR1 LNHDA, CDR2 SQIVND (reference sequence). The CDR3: CASSISISSTDTQYF. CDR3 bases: TGTGCCAGTAGTATATCTATCTCTAGCACAGATACGCAGTATTTT.

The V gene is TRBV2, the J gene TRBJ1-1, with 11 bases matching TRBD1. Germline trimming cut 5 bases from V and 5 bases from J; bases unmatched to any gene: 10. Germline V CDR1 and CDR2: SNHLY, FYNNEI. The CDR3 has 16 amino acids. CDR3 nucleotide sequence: TGTGCCAGCAGTTGGGGTAGGACAGGGGGCAGAACTGAAGCTTTCTTT. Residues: CASSWGRTGGRTEAFF.

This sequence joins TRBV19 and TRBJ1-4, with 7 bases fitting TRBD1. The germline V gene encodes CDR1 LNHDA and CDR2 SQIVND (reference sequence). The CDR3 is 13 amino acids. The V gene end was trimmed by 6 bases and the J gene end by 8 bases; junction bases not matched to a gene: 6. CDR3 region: CASRGRGYEKLFF. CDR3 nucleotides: TGTGCCAGTAGGGGCAGGGGGTACGAAAAACTGTTTTTT.

CDR3 sequence: CASSLDPIGGAEAFF. DNA for the CDR3: TGTGCCAGCAGCTTAGATCCGATCGGGGGTGCTGAAGCTTTCTTT. The gene calls are TRBV7-9 and TRBJ1-1; tentative D call: TRBD1 (5 bases). The CDR3 is made up of 15 amino acids. V was pared by 1 base and J by 6 bases, with 15 bases between. Germline CDR1 and CDR2: SEHNR and FQNEAQ (reference sequence).

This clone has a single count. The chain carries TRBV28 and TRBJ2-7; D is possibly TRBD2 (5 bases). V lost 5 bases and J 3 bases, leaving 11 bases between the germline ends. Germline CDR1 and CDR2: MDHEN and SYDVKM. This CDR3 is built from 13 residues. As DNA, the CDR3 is TGTGCCAGCAGTGGAGGCACCTACTACGAGCAGTACTTC. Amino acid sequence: CASSGGTYYEQYF.

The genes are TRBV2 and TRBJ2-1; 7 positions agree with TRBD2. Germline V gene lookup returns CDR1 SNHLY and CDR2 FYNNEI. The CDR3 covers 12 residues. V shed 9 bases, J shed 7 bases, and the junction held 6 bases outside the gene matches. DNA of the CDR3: TGTGCCAGGGGCCTAGCGGATAATGAGCAGTTCTTC. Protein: CARGLADNEQFF. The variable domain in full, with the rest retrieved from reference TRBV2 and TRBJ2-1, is EPEVTQTPSHQVTQMGQEVILRCVPISNHLYFYWYRQILGQKVEFLVSFYNNEISEKSEIFDDQFSVERPDGSNFTLKIRSTKLEDSAMYFCARGLADNEQFFGPGTRLTVL.

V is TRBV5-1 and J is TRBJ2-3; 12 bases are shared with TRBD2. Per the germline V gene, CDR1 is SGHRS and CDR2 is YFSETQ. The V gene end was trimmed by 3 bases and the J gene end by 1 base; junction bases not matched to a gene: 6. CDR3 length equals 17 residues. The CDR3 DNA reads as TGCGCCAGCAGCTCCTCAAGGACTAGCGGGGGCACAGATACGCAGTATTTT. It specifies CASSSSRTSGGTDTQYF.

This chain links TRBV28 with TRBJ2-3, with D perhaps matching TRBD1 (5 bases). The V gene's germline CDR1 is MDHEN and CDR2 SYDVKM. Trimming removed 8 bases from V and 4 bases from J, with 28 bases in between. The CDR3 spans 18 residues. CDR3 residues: CASPPGNGFSMGSDTQYF. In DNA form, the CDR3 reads TGTGCCAGCCCACCAGGGAACGGCTTCTCCATGGGTTCAGATACGCAGTATTTT.

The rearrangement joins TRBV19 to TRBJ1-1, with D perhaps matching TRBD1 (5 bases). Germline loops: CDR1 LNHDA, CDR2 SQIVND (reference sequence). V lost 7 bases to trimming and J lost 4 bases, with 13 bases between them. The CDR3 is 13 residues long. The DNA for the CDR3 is TGTGCCAGTATCTTGGGGCCTACCACTGAAGCTTTCTTT. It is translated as CASILGPTTEAFF.

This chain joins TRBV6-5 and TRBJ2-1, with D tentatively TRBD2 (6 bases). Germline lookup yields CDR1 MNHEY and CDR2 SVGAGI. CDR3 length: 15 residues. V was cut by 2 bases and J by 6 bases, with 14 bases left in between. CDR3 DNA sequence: TGTGCCAGCAGTTACCCCGGGGGTAGTGGCAATGAGCAGTTCTTC. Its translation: CASSYPGGSGNEQFF.

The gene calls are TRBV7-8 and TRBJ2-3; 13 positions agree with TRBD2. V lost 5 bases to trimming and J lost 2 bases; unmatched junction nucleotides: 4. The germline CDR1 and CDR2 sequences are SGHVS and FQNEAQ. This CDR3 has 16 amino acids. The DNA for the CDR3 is TGTGCCAGCAGCCCGGGACTAGCGGGGATCACAGATACGCAGTATTTT. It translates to CASSPGLAGITDTQYF.

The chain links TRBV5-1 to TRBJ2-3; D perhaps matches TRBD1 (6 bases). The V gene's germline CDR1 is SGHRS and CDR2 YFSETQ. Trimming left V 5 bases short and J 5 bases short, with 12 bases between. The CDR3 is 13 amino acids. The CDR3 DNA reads TGCGCCAGCAGACCAACAGGGAGAGATACGCAGTATTTT. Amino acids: CASRPTGRDTQYF.

The CDR3 protein is CASSPLTSGRRTDTQYF. The CDR3 nucleotides read TGTGCCAGCAGCCCCCTGACTAGCGGGAGAAGAACAGATACGCAGTATTTT. This chain links TRBV5-4 with TRBJ2-3; 12 bases align to TRBD2. CDR3 length: 17 residues. The germline V gene has CDR1 SGHNT and CDR2 YYREEE (reference sequence). The V segment lost 4 bases and the J segment 3 bases; nucleotides outside the gene matches: 9.

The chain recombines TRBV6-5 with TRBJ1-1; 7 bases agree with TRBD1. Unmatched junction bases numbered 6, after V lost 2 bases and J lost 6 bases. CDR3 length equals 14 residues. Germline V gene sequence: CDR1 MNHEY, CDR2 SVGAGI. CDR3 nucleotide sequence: TGTGCCAGCAGTTACGACAGGGTGGGGGCTGAAGCTTTCTTT. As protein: CASSYDRVGAEAFF.